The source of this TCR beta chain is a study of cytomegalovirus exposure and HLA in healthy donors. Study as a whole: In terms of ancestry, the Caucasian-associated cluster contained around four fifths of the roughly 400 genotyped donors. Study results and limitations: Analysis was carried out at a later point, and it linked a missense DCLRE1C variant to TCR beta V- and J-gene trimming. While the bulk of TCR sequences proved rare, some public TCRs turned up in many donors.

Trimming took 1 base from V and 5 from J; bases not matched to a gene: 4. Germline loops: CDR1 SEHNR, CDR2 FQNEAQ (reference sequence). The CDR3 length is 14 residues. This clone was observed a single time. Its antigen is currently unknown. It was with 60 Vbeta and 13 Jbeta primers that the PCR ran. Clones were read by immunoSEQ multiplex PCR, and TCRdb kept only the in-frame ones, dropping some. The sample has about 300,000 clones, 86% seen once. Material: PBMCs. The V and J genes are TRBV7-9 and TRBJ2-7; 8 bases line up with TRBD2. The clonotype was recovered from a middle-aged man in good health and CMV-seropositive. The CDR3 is CASSLGGGFNEQYF. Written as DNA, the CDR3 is TGTGCCAGCAGCTTAGGCGGGGGGTTCAACGAGCAGTACTTC.